The sequence of this TCR beta chain was determined in a study of cytomegalovirus exposure and HLA in healthy donors. A word on this clone: Its antigen remains unknown.

The PCR made use of 60 Vbeta and 13 Jbeta primers. Produced via immunoSEQ multiplex PCR; TCRdb's table is partial and in-frame only. The repertoire has more than 110,000 clones, more than 75% of them found once; the top ten carry less than 3%. Study-wide findings and caveats: In a later analysis, TCR beta V- and J-gene trimming was associated with a missense DCLRE1C variant. Sequencing probably produced one cluster of sequence variants that were highly shared. Upon later analysis, HLA-associated TCR beta chains proved more clonally expanded than other, equally common chains.

The CDR3 is 16 amino acids. Per the germline V gene, CDR1 is SGHRS and CDR2 is YFSETQ. V dropped 3 bases and J dropped 0; count of bases not matched to a gene: 6. J is TRBJ2-7 and V is TRBV5-1; the match to TRBD2 covers 10 bases. Sequencing was done on a sample of PBMCs. This TCR derives from a man aged 45-65 years in good health and CMV-seronegative. Here the CDR3 DNA reads TGCGCCAGCAGCTACTCGACTAGCGGGTACTCCTACGAGCAGTACTTC. Its protein product is CASSYSTSGYSYEQYF.